This T cell receptor (beta chain) was sequenced for a study of a mutant IDH1 vaccine in newly diagnosed glioma. Study as a whole: Males made up about 60% and females about 38% of treated patients, whose mean age was roughly 40 years. The therapy given earlier, which was standard therapy, consisted of radiotherapy, temozolomide, or both, and most of the patients received both. Study outcomes and limitations: Vaccine-induced responses were seen in approximately 93% of patients, spanning several MHC alleles.

Time point specified: baseline, week 1 (first vaccination visit). Treatment in this sample: pre-vaccination baseline after standard-of-care therapy. There were new WHO grade 3 or 4 astrocytomas in the donors, and these were IDH1-mutant and ATRX-lost. Trimming took off 6 bases at V and 0 bases at J, with 14 bases between the two ends. Looked up from germline, CDR1 is MNHNY and CDR2 is SVGAGI (reference sequence). The CDR3 has 16 residues. Comment on this clone: What it binds is unknown.

Method: immunoSEQ multiplex PCR; TCRdb's copy keeps in-frame clones and lacks some. Of about 88,000 clones listed, over 75% were seen once; the top ten hold roughly 5%. This rearrangement joins TRBV6-6 to TRBJ2-2; D unresolved. The receptor's source is a man in his forties with glioma. Some clones in this sample may be carry-over from other donors' samples. The sample was PBMCs, taken from a glioma patient treated with radiotherapy, temozolomide or both. The CDR3 nucleotides read TGTGCCAGCAGCCACGCAGGCGCATCGAACACCGGGGAGCTGTTTTTT. Amino acid sequence: CASSHAGASNTGELFF.